A selection of T cell receptor beta chains follows, all from one sample in a study of T cell repertoires in cytomegalovirus infection. A single record per CDR3 protein comes from TCRdb applying MiXCR to the reads. The sample shows about 890,000 distinct CDR3 sequences, around 32% of them seen only once. Their recognized antigens are unknown. Sequenced here: cultured CD8+ T cells from PBMCs, sampled from culture after CMV antigen stimulation. The receptors derive from a human donor in good health (CMV status not recorded). Some clones in this sample may be carry-over from other donors' samples. CDR3s include the opening cysteine and the closing phenylalanine or tryptophan. The D gene is left open where the match is weak. The listing skips clone size in some rows; elsewhere it reads once, few, many or a size class.

CDR3 DNA: TGTGCCAGCAGTCCCTGGACAGTTTCTACGGAATTCGAATTACCCCTCCACTTT
CDR3 protein: CASSPWTVSTEFELPLHF
V gene: TRBV6-6
D gene: -
J gene: TRBJ1-6
clone size: -

CDR3 DNA: TGTGCCAGCAGTGGCGGCAGGGAAAGCAACTATGGCTACACCTTC
CDR3 protein: CASSGGRESNYGYTF
V gene: TRBV28
D gene: -
J gene: TRBJ1-2
clone size: -

CDR3 DNA: TGTGCCAGTAGCCGACAGGGAGGGCTCACGAACACCGGGGAGCTGTTTTTT
CDR3 protein: CASSRQGGLTNTGELFF
V gene: TRBV7-3
D gene: -
J gene: TRBJ2-2
clone size: -

CDR3 DNA: TGCGCCAGCAGCCCCTTAGCGACGTCCACCGGGGAGCTGTTTTTT
CDR3 protein: CASSPLATSTGELFF
V gene: TRBV4-1
D gene: -
J gene: TRBJ2-2
clone size: -

CDR3 DNA: TGTGCCAGCAGCTTAGCGATGGAGTGGGACAGGGACCGACTGGATAATCAGCCCCAGCATTTT
CDR3 protein: CASSLAMEWDRDRLDNQPQHF
V gene: TRBV7-6
D gene: TRBD1
J gene: TRBJ1-5
clone size: few

CDR3 DNA: TGTGCCAGCAGTAAGTGGACAGGGTCTTCTGGAAACACCATATATTTT
CDR3 protein: CASSKWTGSSGNTIYF
V gene: TRBV28
D gene: TRBD1
J gene: TRBJ1-3
clone size: few

CDR3 DNA: TGCAGTGCTAGAGATCGGCGCGGGGGGGGACAAGAGACCCAGTACTTC
CDR3 protein: CSARDRRGGGQETQYF
V gene: TRBV20-1
D gene: TRBD2
J gene: TRBJ2-5
clone size: -

CDR3 DNA: TGTGCCAGCAGCTTCCCACCGGGAAGTGGGGAGACCCAGTACTTC
CDR3 protein: CASSFPPGSGETQYF
V gene: TRBV7-9
D gene: -
J gene: TRBJ2-5
clone size: -

CDR3 DNA: TGTGCCAGCAGCTCCCGAGGCAGGGGGTTATACTACGAGCAGTACTTC
CDR3 protein: CASSSRGRGLYYEQYF
V gene: TRBV7-8
D gene: TRBD1
J gene: TRBJ2-7
clone size: -

CDR3 DNA: TGTGCCAGTAGTATCAAGGACAGGGGGAACACTGAAGCTTTCTTT
CDR3 protein: CASSIKDRGNTEAFF
V gene: TRBV19
D gene: TRBD1
J gene: TRBJ1-1
clone size: -

CDR3 DNA: TGTGCCACTGTGGGACACTACTACGAGCAGTACTTC
CDR3 protein: CATVGHYYEQYF
V gene: TRBV19
D gene: -
J gene: TRBJ2-7
clone size: few

CDR3 DNA: TGCAGTGCCTCCCCAGAGTTAGGGGACAGGGGACTCCGCGCGGGCTACACCTTC
CDR3 protein: CSASPELGDRGLRAGYTF
V gene: TRBV20-1
D gene: TRBD1
J gene: TRBJ1-2
clone size: -

CDR3 DNA: TGTGCCAGCAGCCAAGATCTACGGGCGCAGGATGGCTACACCTTC
CDR3 protein: CASSQDLRAQDGYTF
V gene: TRBV4-2
D gene: -
J gene: TRBJ1-2
clone size: -

CDR3 DNA: TGTGCCAGCAGACAGGCGGGTTCACCCCTCCACTTT
CDR3 protein: CASRQAGSPLHF
V gene: TRBV12-3/TRBV12-4
D gene: -
J gene: TRBJ1-6
clone size: few

CDR3 DNA: TGTGCCAGCAGCCAGGGGGACCCTGGGGAGCTGTTTTTT
CDR3 protein: CASSQGDPGELFF
V gene: TRBV11-1
D gene: TRBD1
J gene: TRBJ2-2
clone size: few

CDR3 DNA: TGTGCCAGCAATCTCGAGACAGGGGTCAATGAGCAGTTCTTC
CDR3 protein: CASNLETGVNEQFF
V gene: TRBV27
D gene: TRBD1
J gene: TRBJ2-1
clone size: -

CDR3 DNA: TGTGCCAGCAGTTCCTCATTGTACACTGAAGCTTTCTTT
CDR3 protein: CASSSSLYTEAFF
V gene: TRBV6-6
D gene: -
J gene: TRBJ1-1
clone size: -

CDR3 DNA: TGTGCCAGCACCGGACGGGGAAGGCCGAACATTCAGTACTTC
CDR3 protein: CASTGRGRPNIQYF
V gene: TRBV6-2/TRBV6-3
D gene: -
J gene: TRBJ2-4
clone size: -

CDR3 DNA: TGTGCCAGCAGTTACAGGGCCTCTAATGAAAAACTGTTTTTT
CDR3 protein: CASSYRASNEKLFF
V gene: TRBV12-3/TRBV12-4
D gene: -
J gene: TRBJ1-4
clone size: few

CDR3 DNA: TGCGCCAGCAGCCAAGATAGAGGGGGTGGGAATGAGCAGTTCTTC
CDR3 protein: CASSQDRGGGNEQFF
V gene: TRBV4-1
D gene: -
J gene: TRBJ2-1
clone size: few

CDR3 DNA: TGTGCCAGCTCACCAGAAATTGATGCTGAAGCTTTCTTT
CDR3 protein: CASSPEIDAEAFF
V gene: TRBV18
D gene: -
J gene: TRBJ1-1
clone size: few

CDR3 DNA: TGTGCCAGCAGCCTGAGGACAGGCATCCTAAACACTGAAGCTTTCTTT
CDR3 protein: CASSLRTGILNTEAFF
V gene: TRBV7-2
D gene: TRBD1
J gene: TRBJ1-1
clone size: -

CDR3 DNA: TGTGCCACCAGCAGTTTTCTGGGGGGGATTACCGAGCAGTTCTTC
CDR3 protein: CATSSFLGGITEQFF
V gene: TRBV15
D gene: TRBD2
J gene: TRBJ2-1
clone size: once

CDR3 DNA: TGTGCCAGTAGAACGCTCCAGACAGCATACACTGAAGCTTTCTTT
CDR3 protein: CASRTLQTAYTEAFF
V gene: TRBV19
D gene: -
J gene: TRBJ1-1
clone size: few

CDR3 DNA: TGTGCCAGCAGTGAACTAACAGGGGTTAGCACAGATACGCAGTATTTT
CDR3 protein: CASSELTGVSTDTQYF
V gene: TRBV6-1
D gene: TRBD1
J gene: TRBJ2-3
clone size: few

CDR3 DNA: TGTGCCAGCTCCAGGGGGGGTGTGGATACGCAGTATTTT
CDR3 protein: CASSRGGVDTQYF
V gene: TRBV7-3
D gene: -
J gene: TRBJ2-3
clone size: -

CDR3 DNA: TGTGCCAGCAGCTCTCCCCGTTCGACCCAGTACTTC
CDR3 protein: CASSSPRSTQYF
V gene: TRBV7-9
D gene: -
J gene: TRBJ2-5
clone size: few

CDR3 DNA: TGTGCCAGCAGTTACGAGGAGGGAAAAGGCAATCAGCCCCAGCATTTT
CDR3 protein: CASSYEEGKGNQPQHF
V gene: TRBV6-5
D gene: -
J gene: TRBJ1-5
clone size: few

CDR3 DNA: TGTGCCAGCAGTCACCCGGGCACCTACAATGAGCAGTTCTTC
CDR3 protein: CASSHPGTYNEQFF
V gene: TRBV7-6
D gene: -
J gene: TRBJ2-1
clone size: few

CDR3 DNA: TGTGCCGCCAGTACAACCTTCTACTCCAGGTTGCGGGGCTATGGCTACACCTTC
CDR3 protein: CAASTTFYSRLRGYGYTF
V gene: TRBV19
D gene: -
J gene: TRBJ1-2
clone size: few

CDR3 DNA: TGTGCCAGCAGCCGCCGGGACCACTCTGGAAACACCATATATTTT
CDR3 protein: CASSRRDHSGNTIYF
V gene: TRBV11-1
D gene: -
J gene: TRBJ1-3
clone size: -

CDR3 DNA: TGTGCCAGCAGCCAAGATTGGGCCAGCGGTCTCGGAGATACGCAGTATTTT
CDR3 protein: CASSQDWASGLGDTQYF
V gene: TRBV4-2
D gene: -
J gene: TRBJ2-3
clone size: few

CDR3 DNA: TGCAGTGCTGTTAGCGGGTCCTACAATGAGCAGTTCTTC
CDR3 protein: CSAVSGSYNEQFF
V gene: TRBV20-1
D gene: TRBD2
J gene: TRBJ2-1
clone size: -

CDR3 DNA: TGTGCCAGCAGTTCAACCTGGACAGACGACCAAGAGACCCAGTACTTC
CDR3 protein: CASSSTWTDDQETQYF
V gene: TRBV28
D gene: -
J gene: TRBJ2-5
clone size: -

CDR3 DNA: TGTGCCAGCAGCTTATGGGACAGGAGACCTATGAACACTGAAGCTTTCTTT
CDR3 protein: CASSLWDRRPMNTEAFF
V gene: TRBV11-2
D gene: TRBD1
J gene: TRBJ1-1
clone size: many

CDR3 DNA: TGTGCCAGCAGCCCAAAGACTAGCGGGGGGGAGTTCTTC
CDR3 protein: CASSPKTSGGEFF
V gene: TRBV7-9
D gene: TRBD2
J gene: TRBJ2-1
clone size: -

CDR3 DNA: TGTGCCAGCAGCGAGGGACACCCGCTGGAGACCCAGTACTTC
CDR3 protein: CASSEGHPLETQYF
V gene: TRBV7-9
D gene: -
J gene: TRBJ2-5
clone size: -

CDR3 DNA: TGTGCCAGCAGTTTTAGTGGTCAGCCCCAGCATTTT
CDR3 protein: CASSFSGQPQHF
V gene: TRBV27
D gene: -
J gene: TRBJ1-5
clone size: -